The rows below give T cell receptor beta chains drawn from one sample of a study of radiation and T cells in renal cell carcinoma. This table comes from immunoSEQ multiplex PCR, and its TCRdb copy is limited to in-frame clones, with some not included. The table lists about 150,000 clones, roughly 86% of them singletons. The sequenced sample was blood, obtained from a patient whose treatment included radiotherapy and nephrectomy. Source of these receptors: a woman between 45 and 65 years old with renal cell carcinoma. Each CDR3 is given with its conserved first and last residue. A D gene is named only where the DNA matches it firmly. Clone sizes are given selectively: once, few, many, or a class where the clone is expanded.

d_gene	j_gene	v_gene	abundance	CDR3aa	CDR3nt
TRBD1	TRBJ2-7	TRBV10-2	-	CASRRTGGEQYF	TGCGCCAGCAGGAGGACAGGGGGCGAGCAGTACTTC
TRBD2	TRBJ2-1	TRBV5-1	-	CASSPIGGGAGEQFF	TGCGCCAGCAGCCCAATAGGCGGGGGGGCTGGTGAGCAGTTCTTC
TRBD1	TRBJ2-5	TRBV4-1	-	CASSLTISPGQGLEAQYF	TGCGCCAGCAGCCTTACCATCTCCCCGGGACAGGGGTTGGAGGCCCAGTACTTC
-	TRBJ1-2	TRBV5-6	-	CASSLSDGRGYGYTF	TGTGCCAGCAGCTTGAGTGACGGTCGCGGCTATGGCTACACCTTC
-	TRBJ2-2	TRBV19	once	CASSIKRAVTGELFF	TGTGCCAGTAGTATAAAAAGGGCCGTCACCGGGGAGCTGTTTTTT
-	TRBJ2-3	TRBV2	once	CALGDTSTDTQYF	TGTGCCCTAGGGGACACATCCACAGATACGCAGTATTTT
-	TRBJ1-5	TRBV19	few	CAAGDGSNQPQHF	TGTGCGGCGGGGGACGGTAGCAATCAGCCCCAGCATTTT
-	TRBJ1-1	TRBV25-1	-	CASSGTPTRGENTEAFF	TGTGCCAGCAGTGGGACACCCACCCGGGGGGAGAACACTGAAGCTTTCTTT
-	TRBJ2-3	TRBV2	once	CASSDGTWADTQYF	TGTGCCAGCAGTGACGGGACGTGGGCAGATACGCAGTATTTT
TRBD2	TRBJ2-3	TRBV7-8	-	CASSLARGGTDTQYF	TGTGCCAGCAGCTTAGCGCGGGGAGGGACAGATACGCAGTATTTT
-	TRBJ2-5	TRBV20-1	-	CSASGAETQYF	TGCAGTGCTAGTGGAGCGGAGACCCAGTACTTC
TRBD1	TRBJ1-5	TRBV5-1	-	CASSLEGGRRQPQHF	TGCGCCAGCAGCTTGGAAGGGGGCAGGCGTCAGCCCCAGCATTTT
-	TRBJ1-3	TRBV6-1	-	CASSERLGPHSGNTIYF	TGTGCCAGCAGTGAACGTCTGGGGCCCCACTCTGGAAACACCATATATTTT
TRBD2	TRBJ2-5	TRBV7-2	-	CASSFSGGTYETQYF	TGTGCCAGCAGCTTTAGCGGGGGGACCTACGAGACCCAGTACTTC
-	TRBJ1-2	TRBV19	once	CASTPPGDMKRGYTF	TGTGCCAGCACCCCCCCCGGGGACATGAAACGTGGCTACACCTTC
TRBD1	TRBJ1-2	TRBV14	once	CASGQGALRNGYTF	TGTGCCAGCGGACAGGGGGCGCTTAGAAATGGCTACACCTTC
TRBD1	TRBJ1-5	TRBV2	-	CASGGQGFSNQPQHF	TGTGCCAGCGGGGGACAGGGGTTTAGCAATCAGCCCCAGCATTTT
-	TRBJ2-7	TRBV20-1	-	CSAPSVGEQYF	TGCAGTGCTCCCAGTGTAGGCGAGCAGTACTTC
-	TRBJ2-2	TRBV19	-	CASSILWGTGELFF	TGTGCCAGTAGTATCCTGTGGGGAACCGGGGAGCTGTTTTTT
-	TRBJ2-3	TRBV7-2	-	CASSMLASDTQYF	TGTGCCAGCAGCATGTTAGCTTCTGATACGCAGTATTTT
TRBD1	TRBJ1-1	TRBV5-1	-	CASATGTNTEAFF	TGCGCCAGTGCGACAGGGACGAACACTGAAGCTTTCTTT
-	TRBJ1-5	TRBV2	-	CASKWGPPPFNQPQHF	TGTGCCAGCAAGTGGGGCCCCCCTCCTTTCAATCAGCCCCAGCATTTT
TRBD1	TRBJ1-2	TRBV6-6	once	CASSPGTGDGGYGYTF	TGTGCCAGCAGTCCGGGAACAGGGGACGGCGGCTATGGCTACACCTTC
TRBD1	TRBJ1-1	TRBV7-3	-	CASSSTGRVTEAFF	TGTGCCAGCAGCTCGACAGGGAGGGTCACTGAAGCTTTCTTT
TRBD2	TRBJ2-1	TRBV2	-	CASSGTSGVFYNEQFF	TGTGCCAGCAGTGGGACTAGCGGGGTGTTCTACAATGAGCAGTTCTTC
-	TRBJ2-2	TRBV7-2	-	CASSSLGIGELFF	TGTGCCAGCAGCTCCCTGGGAATCGGGGAGCTGTTTTTT
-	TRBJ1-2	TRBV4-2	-	CASSQGTVGYTF	TGTGCCAGCAGCCAAGGGACGGTCGGCTACACCTTC
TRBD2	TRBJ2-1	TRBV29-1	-	CSVAGLAVDGEQFF	TGCAGCGTTGCCGGACTAGCAGTCGATGGTGAGCAGTTCTTC
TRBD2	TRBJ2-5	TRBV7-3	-	CASSSLAGAEETQYF	TGTGCCAGCAGCTCCCTAGCGGGGGCCGAAGAGACCCAGTACTTC
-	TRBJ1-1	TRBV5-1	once	CASSLVTNTEAFF	TGCGCCAGCAGCTTGGTAACGAACACTGAAGCTTTCTTT
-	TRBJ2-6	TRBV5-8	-	CASSLVFGSSGANVLTF	TGTGCCAGCAGCTTGGTTTTCGGGAGCTCTGGGGCCAACGTCCTGACTTTC
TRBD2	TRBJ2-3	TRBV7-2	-	CASSLGTTGGRTDTQYF	TGTGCCAGCAGCTTAGGAACGACGGGGGGGCGCACAGATACGCAGTATTTT
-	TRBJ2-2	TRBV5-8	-	CASSLPGAVNTGELFF	TGTGCCAGCAGCTTGCCGGGGGCGGTAAACACCGGGGAGCTGTTTTTT
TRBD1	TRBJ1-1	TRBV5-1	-	CASSLGQGVGNTEAFF	TGCGCCAGCAGCTTGGGTCAGGGGGTAGGGAACACTGAAGCTTTCTTT
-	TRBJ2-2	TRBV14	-	CASKSLPGANTGELFF	TGTGCCAGCAAGTCTTTACCAGGGGCGAACACCGGGGAGCTGTTTTTT
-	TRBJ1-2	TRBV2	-	CASSEQAIYGYTF	TGTGCCAGCAGTGAACAGGCAATCTATGGCTACACCTTC
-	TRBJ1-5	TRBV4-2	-	CASSQDEGGWDQPQHF	TGTGCCAGCAGCCAAGATGAGGGAGGTTGGGATCAGCCCCAGCATTTT